What follows describes a single T cell receptor beta chain. Antigen unknown. The CDR3 has 13 amino acids. The V and J ends lost 10 bases and 0 bases respectively, with 11 bases between them. Per germline, CDR1 LNHDA and CDR2 SQIVND (reference sequence). These data belong to a study of T-cell reconstitution after alpha-beta-depleted transplantation in children. Researchers prepared the TCRbeta library using unique molecular identifiers, the study reports. Each CDR3 protein is one row after TCRdb ran MiXCR on the PCR reads. The sample yields about 460,000 distinct CDR3 sequences, 10% to 12% seen once. Study-wide results and limits: Reportedly, only several hundred clones from non-depleted graft cells drove alpha-beta T-cell counts at about two months. At one year after transplant, newly produced T cells mostly accounted for T-cell counts and diversity.

This clonotype was obtained from a female patient under 10 years old who had a stem cell transplant for aplastic anemia, so the T cells may come from the graft donor. The gene calls are TRBV19 and TRBJ2-3; D might be TRBD1 (6 bases). Material: PBMCs, mostly from graft donor cells, obtained 180 days after TCRalphabeta/CD19-depleted stem cell transplant. The CDR3 DNA is TGTGCCACCAACGACAGGAGCACAGATACGCAGTATTTT. Amino acids: CATNDRSTDTQYF.